This T cell receptor beta chain was obtained from a study of blood T cell repertoires in COVID-19. Looking at the study overall: Material from acute and convalescent COVID-19 was sourced from the United States, Italy and Spain. From T cells, B-cell-depleted T cells, or PBMCs came the material, which was cDNA or gDNA.

Per the authors' pipeline: The assay estimated nucleated cells by amplifying reference gene primers. The repertoire was sequenced with immunoSEQ multiplex PCR; TCRdb's copy has only in-frame clones and lacks some. V and J calls and clone size are as listed in that table; D and trimming were resolved from the DNA. This sample has about 280,000 clones, with approximately 85% found just once. Germline CDR1 is ENHRY and CDR2 is SYGVKD. V trimming: 7 bases; J trimming: 5 bases; junction bases outside the gene matches: 14. CDR3 length: 15 residues. The TCR originated in a human donor in a cohort sampled during active COVID-19. The chain links TRBV10-3 to TRBJ2-7, with 7 bases lining up with TRBD1. The material sequenced was peripheral blood. In DNA form, the CDR3 reads TGTGCCATCAACATGGACAGGACGACCCTTAACGAGCAGTACTTC. Protein product: CAINMDRTTLNEQYF.